One T cell receptor (beta chain) is described in this entry. Its specific antigen is unknown. Within one base of it there is no much larger clone, and no base qualities were kept. Donors were healthy humans. These data come from a study of T cell repertoires and Cas9 in healthy adults (dated by TCRdb to the late 2010s). Context from the whole study: Within the CD4 and CD8 compartments, SpCas9-reactive T cells were assessed for multi-effector potency, cytotoxicity and lineage determination. This study looked at whether people already carry T cell immunity to the Streptococcus pyogenes Cas9 nuclease (SpCas9), the enzyme used in CRISPR gene editing. The paper's findings and limits, for the study overall: SpCas9-reactive regulatory T cells were reported to mitigate proliferation and function of SpCas9-reactive effector T cells in vitro.

Libraries came from the immunoSEQ multiplex PCR assay. Sourced from immuneACCESS, this table was stored by TCRdb with only in-frame sequences that have V and J called. A share of the clones is absent; for the studies checked, an unresolved V gene accounts for under half, and the remainder has no known explanation. For this sample there are more than 20,000 clones; around 93% appear just once. The ten largest clones add up to about 0.76% of the sample. The clonotype comes from a human donor in good health. The sample taken for sequencing was CD4+ effector T cells (CD127+, CD25-, CD137-, CD154-) from PBMCs; culture status not recorded.

The CDR3 is CASGGETQYF. The sequenced DNA is TGTGCCAGCGGGGGAGAGACCCAGTACTTC. The chain links TRBV7-8 with TRBJ2-5; the D gene assignment is perhaps TRBD1 or TRBD2, with each matching 5 bases. CDR1 is given as SGHVS and CDR2 as FQNEAQ, both from the germline V gene. V drops 8 bases and J drops 4 bases, leaving 5 bases in between. The CDR3 measures 10 amino acids from cysteine to phenylalanine. Only the CDR3 portion is preserved as DNA: 30 bases, with reading frame beginning at the first base.